A single sample gave rise to the 18 T cell receptor beta chains below, sequenced in a study of CD8 T cells in Susac syndrome. Random-hexamer reverse transcription was applied to about 0.45 to 1 ug RNA. A single record per CDR3 protein comes from TCRdb applying MiXCR to the immunoSEQ multiplex PCR reads. The sample carries more than 200,000 distinct CDR3 sequences, about 93% recorded once. The sequenced sample consisted of CD8+ T cells from PBMCs. The receptors derive from a human donor with multiple sclerosis.

The chain couples TRBV20-1 to TRBJ2-7; weak D call: TRBD2 (5 bases). Germline CDR1 and CDR2: DFQATT and SNEGSKA (reference sequence). V lost 1 base and J lost 6, with 10 bases in between. This CDR3 comprises 12 residues. CDR3 amino acids: CSARGPAGEQYF. CDR3 in DNA: TGCAGTGCTAGAGGTCCCGCGGGCGAGCAGTACTTC.

The chain recombines TRBV11-2 with TRBJ2-1, with 8 bases that match TRBD2. This CDR3 region has 16 residues. V was clipped by 1 base and J by 3 bases; unmatched bases: 5. Germline loops: CDR1 SGHAT, CDR2 FQNNGV. The CDR3 sequence: CASSLVLSGVYNEQFF. Here the CDR3 DNA reads TGTGCCAGCAGCTTAGTGCTTAGCGGGGTCTACAATGAGCAGTTCTTC.

CDR3: CASTTLAGGAKNIQYF. For the CDR3, the DNA is TGCGCCAGCACAACCTTAGCGGGAGGAGCCAAAAACATTCAGTACTTC. The V and J genes are TRBV5-1 and TRBJ2-4; TRBD2 matches at 10 bases. After removal of 6 bases from V and 0 bases from J, the junction contained 6 bases not matched to a gene. The CDR3 consists of 16 residues. Germline CDR1 reads SGHRS; CDR2 reads YFSETQ.

The rearrangement links TRBV15 to TRBJ2-3; D gene uncertain. This CDR3 contains 15 residues. The germline V and J ends were trimmed by 5 bases and 0 bases, with 12 bases remaining between them. Germline V gives CDR1 LNHNV, CDR2 YYDKDF (reference sequence). The CDR3 sequence: CATSPSPPSTDTQYF. The CDR3 DNA reads as TGTGCCACCAGCCCGAGCCCGCCTAGCACAGATACGCAGTATTTT.

This clonotype showed up just once. The CDR3: CASGGGASTDTQYF. In DNA, the CDR3 is TGTGCCTCCGGAGGGGGGGCTAGCACAGATACGCAGTATTTT. The rearrangement links TRBV30 to TRBJ2-3; D may be TRBD2 (7 bases). The CDR3 extends over 14 amino acids. The V and J ends lost 7 bases and 0 bases respectively, with 14 bases between them. Germline V CDR1 and CDR2: GTSNPN, SVGIG (reference sequence).

The chain links TRBV27 to TRBJ1-2, with 9 nucleotides matching TRBD1. The CDR3 consists of 14 residues. The V and J ends lost 5 bases and 4 bases, in that order; junction bases with no gene match: 5. Germline loops: CDR1 MNHEY, CDR2 SMNVEV (reference sequence). The CDR3 sequence is CASSLTGGSYGYTF. CDR3 in DNA: TGTGCCAGCAGTCTGACAGGGGGGAGCTATGGCTACACCTTC.

CDR3 sequence reads: CASSLISGHPEAFF. CDR3 sequence (DNA): TGTGCCAGCAGCTTAATTTCAGGACACCCTGAAGCTTTCTTT. The chain recombines TRBV7-3 with TRBJ1-1; weak D call: TRBD1 (5 bases). This CDR3 contains 14 residues. Germline-derived CDR1 and CDR2 are SGHTA and FQGTGA. The germline V and J ends were trimmed by 1 base and 6 bases, with 12 bases remaining between them. The full variable domain, rest sourced from reference TRBV7-3 and TRBJ1-1, is GAGVSQTPSNKVTEKGKYVELRCDPISGHTALYWYRQSLGQGPEFLIYFQGTGAADDSGLPNDRFFAVRPEGSVSTLKIQRTERGDSAVYLCASSLISGHPEAFFGQGTRLTVV.

The CDR3 region has the DNA TGCGCCAGCAGCCCAGATAGAACAGCGAACTATGGCTACACCTTC. This translates into CASSPDRTANYGYTF. The J gene is TRBJ1-2, the V gene TRBV4-1, with D unclear. Germline lookup yields CDR1 MGHRA and CDR2 YSYEKL. Between the trimmed V and J ends, which lost 4 bases and 2 bases, there was a span of 14 bases. The CDR3 length is 15 residues.

V and J are TRBV11-2 and TRBJ2-7; 8 positions match TRBD1. This CDR3 has 16 residues. J was trimmed by 5 bases and V by 4 bases; bases with no gene match: 13. Germline V gene data show CDR1 as SGHAT and CDR2 as FQNNGV. For the CDR3, the DNA is TGTGCCAGCAGCTCCCGATCCCAGGGGGCTAACGACGAGCAGTACTTC. Protein product: CASSSRSQGANDEQYF.

CDR3 region: CASSGQASSYNEQFF. DNA for the CDR3: TGTGCCAGCAGCGGACAAGCGAGCTCCTACAATGAGCAGTTCTTC. V and J are TRBV9 and TRBJ2-1; D ambiguous. CDR1 is SGDLS and CDR2 is YYNGEE in the germline V gene. The length of the CDR3 is 15 residues. Deletions cut 3 bases from V and 0 bases from J, with 10 bases between.

J is TRBJ2-1 and V is TRBV3-1; D unclear. The CDR3 has 14 amino acids. Germline CDR1 LGHDT, CDR2 YNNKEL (reference sequence). Trimming removed 0 bases at V and 4 bases at J, with 7 bases between. CDR3 bases: TGTGCCAGCAGCCAAGAGCACGGATACAATGAGCAGTTCTTC. This codes for CASSQEHGYNEQFF.

The chain has TRBV4-1 and TRBJ1-1; TRBD1 is a possible D gene (6 bases). Germline V gene lookup returns CDR1 MGHRA and CDR2 YSYEKL. The CDR3 has 14 residues. Trimming cost V 1 base and J 2 bases, with 8 bases left between them. CDR3 region: CASSQAGANTEAFF. The CDR3 region has the DNA TGCGCCAGCAGCCAAGCAGGGGCTAACACTGAAGCTTTCTTT.

V and J are TRBV13 and TRBJ2-1, with 12 bases aligning to TRBD2. V was pared by 5 bases and J by 7 bases, with 6 bases of the junction left unmatched. This CDR3 spans 15 amino acids. The V gene's germline CDR1 is PRHDT and CDR2 FYEKMQ (reference sequence). The CDR3 reads CASSHPTSGRNEQFF. CDR3 nucleotides: TGTGCCAGCAGCCACCCGACTAGCGGGAGAAATGAGCAGTTCTTC. Based on the CDR3 plus reference TRBV13 and TRBJ2-1, the full variable domain is AAGVIQSPRHLIKEKRETATLKCYPIPRHDTVYWYQQGPGQDPQFLISFYEKMQSDKGSIPDRFSAQQFSDYHSELNMSSLELGDSALYFCASSHPTSGRNEQFFGPGTRLTVL.

The chain is built from TRBV3-1 and TRBJ1-2; 10 bases agree with TRBD1. The V gene end was trimmed by 1 base and the J gene end by 6 bases; junction bases not matched to a gene: 8. Germline loops: CDR1 LGHDT, CDR2 YNNKEL (reference sequence). CDR3 length: 16 amino acids. CDR3 residues: CASSQAQDRGKDGYTF. For the CDR3, the DNA is TGTGCCAGCAGCCAAGCCCAGGACAGGGGGAAGGATGGCTACACCTTC.

This clonotype has just one count. V usage is TRBV12-3 or TRBV12-4 and J usage is TRBJ2-7; 7 bases are a match to TRBD1. This CDR3 region has 13 residues. V was clipped by 0 bases and J by 8 bases; unmatched bases: 4. DNA of the CDR3: TGTGCCAGCAGTTTAGCCGACAGGGATAAGCAGTACTTC. Translation: CASSLADRDKQYF.

The chain couples TRBV30 to TRBJ2-7, with 8 nucleotides matching TRBD1. Trimming cost V 2 bases and J 4 bases; bases outside gene matches: 7. The CDR3 covers 14 residues. The germline gives CDR1 GTSNPN, CDR2 SVGIG (reference sequence). The DNA of the CDR3 is TGTGCCTGGAGTAGCGGACAGGGAGGTTACGAGCAGTACTTC. Its translation is CAWSSGQGGYEQYF.

The chain combines TRBV27 with TRBJ2-3; D is ambiguous. Trimming removed 2 bases at V and 2 bases at J, with 11 bases between. Germline CDR1 and CDR2: MNHEY and SMNVEV (reference sequence). CDR3 length equals 15 residues. The CDR3 DNA reads as TGTGCCAGCAGTTTAGGCTCCAGCGACACAGATACGCAGTATTTT. Its protein product is CASSLGSSDTDTQYF.

The chain has TRBV10-1 and TRBJ2-7; maybe TRBD2 (5 bases). CDR1 and CDR2 (germline): WNHNN, SYGVQD (reference sequence). This CDR3 contains 15 residues. V was shortened by 4 bases and J by 3 bases, with 16 bases between the two germline ends. The CDR3 DNA reads as TGCGCCAGCAGTGGTCCGGGGATCCAGATCTACGAGCAGTACTTC. Protein sequence: CASSGPGIQIYEQYF.